The clone carrying this T cell receptor beta chain was detected a few times. The antigen remains undetermined. The data derive from a study of shared clonotypes between healthy human individuals. Study conclusions and caveats: It was expected that sequencing depth would affect clonotype sharing among donors.

For each subset, genomic DNA was distributed in equal portions over several immunoSEQ plates. Original data processing: Filtering differed for immunoSEQ, which gave only junction sequences without quality scores. The data were produced by immunoSEQ multiplex PCR, yet TCRdb's version contains in-frame clones alone and is incomplete. That table is the source of V, J and clone size, and D and trimming were worked out from the DNA. In the table there are hundreds of thousands of clones, around 78% of which are singletons. This CDR3 region has 14 residues. V shed 1 base and J shed 8 bases, with 12 bases lying between them. CDR1 SGHRS and CDR2 YFSETQ come from the germline V gene.

The source material was memory CD4+ T cells sorted from blood. Subset in this sample: CD45RA-negative fraction. The TCR was taken from a woman between 25 and 40 years old in good health. This chain connects TRBV5-1 to TRBJ2-2; D gene uncertain. Written as DNA, the CDR3 is TGCGCCAGCAGCTTGAGGCAGCTCGGGGGGGAGCTGTTTTTT. As protein: CASSLRQLGGELFF.